Following are 29 T cell receptor beta chains from one sample sequenced in a study of T cells in Graves' hyperthyroidism and ophthalmopathy (dated by TCRdb to between 2018 and 2021). The library was generated by multiplex PCR. Sequenced on an Illumina HiSeq 2000. The TCR beta CDR3 regions were amplified from RNA transcripts. The first round of RT-PCR for the TCR CDR3 was performed with the HTBI primer set and the Qiagen OneStep RT-PCR kit. The raw public reads went through TCRdb reprocessing: fastp at Q25, MiXCR clone calling, in-frame beta chains kept. Rows are combined by CDR3 protein, so each entry shows the most common genes and DNA. This sample gives roughly 700,000 distinct CDR3 sequences in total; 30% to 40% of them show up just once. Jointly, the top ten make up less than 35% of the sample. The sample consisted of blood. Every receptor here comes from a middle-aged woman with Graves' hyperthyroidism.

This sequence joins TRBV10-3 and TRBJ1-6; 8 positions match TRBD1. The V gene end was trimmed by 2 bases and the J gene end by 7 bases; junction bases not matched to a gene: 10. This CDR3 is built from 17 residues. Germline V gives CDR1 ENHRY, CDR2 SYGVKD. The CDR3 region is CAISEPGQEPQNSPLHF. The CDR3, as DNA: TGTGCCATCAGTGAGCCGGGACAGGAGCCTCAGAATTCACCCCTCCACTTT.

This clonotype was seen at least ten times. V is TRBV10-3 and J is TRBJ1-1; no firm D call. Per the germline V gene, CDR1 is ENHRY and CDR2 is SYGVKD. V lost 6 bases, J lost 1 base, and 9 bases lay in between. The CDR3 sequence is 13 residues long. For the CDR3, the DNA is TGTGCCATCAGCTTCGAGGAGAACACTGAAGCTTTCTTT. Amino acid sequence: CAISFEENTEAFF.

This clonotype was observed at least ten times. This chain links TRBV6-6 with TRBJ1-5; TRBD1 might be the D (6 bases). The V and J ends lost 4 bases and 7 bases respectively, with 17 bases between them. This CDR3 is 15 amino acids long. In germline, CDR1 is MNHNY, CDR2 SVGAGI (reference sequence). The CDR3 sequence is CASSLSKAGEQPQHF. In DNA form, the CDR3 reads TGTGCCAGCAGTTTATCAAAGGCAGGGGAACAGCCCCAGCATTTT.

This clonotype was picked up many times. The V and J genes are TRBV10-3 and TRBJ2-7; D is uncertain. This CDR3 is 12 amino acids long. The V gene's germline CDR1 is ENHRY and CDR2 SYGVKD. Trimming stripped 3 bases from V and 3 bases from J, with 6 bases between. In nucleotides, the CDR3 is TGTGCCATCAGTGAAGCTATCTACGAGCAGTACTTC. Translating it yields CAISEAIYEQYF.

The chain joins TRBV25-1 to TRBJ1-5, with D tentatively TRBD1 (5 bases). V was pared by 5 bases and J by 6 bases, with 14 bases between. The CDR3 spans 14 residues. Germline V gives CDR1 MGHDK, CDR2 SYGVNS. The CDR3 bases are TGTGCCAGCAGTTATACAGGATTCGGTCAGCCCCAGCATTTT. Translating it yields CASSYTGFGQPQHF.

The DNA of the CDR3 is TGTGCCAGCAGCTCCGAAAGACAGGGTAGCAATCAGCCCCAGCATTTT. Amino acids: CASSSERQGSNQPQHF. This chain connects TRBV5-8 to TRBJ1-5; 7 nucleotides agree with TRBD1. Germline V gene data show CDR1 as SGHTS and CDR2 as YDEGEE. V trimming: 3 bases; J trimming: 0 bases; junction bases outside the gene matches: 6. The CDR3 has 16 amino acids.

The chain links TRBV7-3 to TRBJ2-3; possible D gene TRBD2, 6 bases. Germline V gene lookup returns CDR1 SGHTA and CDR2 FQGTGA. The CDR3 is 15 residues long. V lost 5 bases, J lost 2 bases, and 14 bases lay in between. The CDR3 loop is CASSRGSGVTDTQYF. CDR3 DNA sequence: TGTGCCAGCAGCCGGGGGAGCGGCGTCACAGATACGCAGTATTTT.

The sample holds many counts of this clonotype. The chain combines TRBV7-2 with TRBJ2-7; D gene unclear. CDR3 length: 12 residues. Trimming took off 2 bases at V and 10 bases at J, with 12 bases between the two ends. CDR1 and CDR2 from the germline V gene are SGHTA and FQGNSA. In DNA, the CDR3 is TGTGCCAGCAGCTTATTCTTGAACAAACAGTACTTC. Protein sequence: CASSLFLNKQYF.

The chain combines TRBV5-1 with TRBJ2-5, with D perhaps matching TRBD1 (5 bases). The CDR3 covers 13 residues. V was cut by 5 bases and J by 5 bases, with 13 bases left in between. From germline, CDR1 is SGHRS and CDR2 YFSETQ. CDR3 in DNA: TGCGCCAGCAGTGCAGGGAATGTGGAGACCCAGTACTTC. It is translated as CASSAGNVETQYF.

This chain connects TRBV11-2 to TRBJ2-5; TRBD1 aligns across 7 bases. The CDR3 runs to 16 residues. V trimming: 6 bases; J trimming: 5 bases; junction bases outside the gene matches: 15. Germline V CDR1 and CDR2: SGHAT, FQNNGV. This CDR3 reads CASRAHSQGLVETQYF. The CDR3, as DNA: TGTGCCAGCAGAGCACACTCACAGGGGTTAGTGGAGACCCAGTACTTC.

To note about this clonotype: The CDR3 ends on some other residue instead of the conserved phenylalanine or tryptophan, so this is likely a read error. V gene TRBV5-6 combines with J gene TRBJ2-6; 8 bases are a match to TRBD1. The CDR3 runs 15 residues. Germline assignment: CDR1 SGHDT and CDR2 YYEEEE. After removal of 5 bases from V and 3 bases from J, the junction contained 4 bases not matched to a gene. The CDR3 loop is CASSGQGSGANVLTS. As DNA, the CDR3 is TGTGCCAGCAGTGGACAGGGAAGTGGGGCCAACGTCCTGACTTCC.

The chain combines TRBV12-3 or TRBV12-4 with TRBJ1-4; D is undetermined. This CDR3 contains 13 residues. V lost 0 bases to trimming and J lost 8 bases, with 7 bases between them. CDR3 sequence (DNA): TGTGCCAGCAGTTTAGCGCTCGTCGAAAAACTGTTTTTT. Protein product: CASSLALVEKLFF.

Many counts were recorded for this clonotype. The rearrangement joins TRBV19 to TRBJ1-2, with 11 nucleotides matching TRBD1. Per germline, CDR1 LNHDA and CDR2 SQIVND (reference sequence). V dropped 5 bases and J dropped 8; count of bases not matched to a gene: 13. The CDR3 totals 16 residues. The DNA of the CDR3 is TGTGCCAGTAGTTTCGCCTCGGGACAGGGGGTACGGGGCTACACCTTC. This sequence encodes CASSFASGQGVRGYTF.

This clonotype appeared many times. V usage is TRBV29-1 and J usage is TRBJ1-1; D uncertain. Between the trimmed V and J ends, which lost 4 bases and 0 bases, there was a span of 6 bases. Germline V gene sequence: CDR1 SQVTM, CDR2 ANQGSEA. CDR3 size: 12 residues. CDR3 DNA sequence: TGCAGCGTTGGGCATATGAACACTGAAGCTTTCTTT. Its translation is CSVGHMNTEAFF.

This clonotype was seen repeatedly, ten times or more. The chain employs TRBV11-3 and TRBJ2-5; TRBD1 might be the D (5 bases). Trimming cost V 6 bases and J 3 bases, with 11 bases left between them. This CDR3 comprises 13 residues. Germline CDR1 and CDR2: SGHNT and YENEEA. The CDR3 DNA follows: TGTGCCAGCAGGTTGACAGACGAAGAGACCCAGTACTTC. It is translated as CASRLTDEETQYF.

This clonotype was counted a few times. The chain carries TRBV7-9 and TRBJ1-1; D possibly corresponds to TRBD1 (6 bases). The CDR3 has 14 residues. The germline V gene encodes CDR1 SEHNR and CDR2 FQNEAQ (reference sequence). V was cut by 8 bases and J by 2 bases, with 15 bases left in between. In nucleotides, the CDR3 is TGTGCCAGCTCACGTACCAGGGGAAACACTGAAGCTTTCTTT. Protein: CASSRTRGNTEAFF.

This clonotype came up many times. V and J are TRBV2 and TRBJ1-2; D gene unclear. The V and J ends lost 7 bases and 7 bases respectively, with 13 bases between them. Germline V gives CDR1 SNHLY, CDR2 FYNNEI. The CDR3 is 12 residues long. The CDR3 region has the DNA TGTGCCAGCACCACAGAGGCGGCTGGCTACACCTTC. This encodes CASTTEAAGYTF.

V gene TRBV20-1 combines with J gene TRBJ1-1; no clear D gene. V shed 3 bases and J shed 5 bases, with 10 bases lying between them. The CDR3 consists of 12 residues. Germline V gene lookup returns CDR1 DFQATT and CDR2 SNEGSKA (reference sequence). Here the CDR3 DNA reads TGCAGTGCTAGTTTCGGCAGGACTGAAGCTTTCTTT. Residues: CSASFGRTEAFF.

The chain is built from TRBV27 and TRBJ1-1; D gene ambiguous. This CDR3 is 13 amino acids long. Germline CDR1 is MNHEY and CDR2 is SMNVEV (reference sequence). The V end lost 5 bases, the J end lost 0 bases, and 7 bases lay between the germline ends. CDR3: CASSPYLNTEAFF. For the CDR3, the DNA is TGTGCCAGCAGTCCCTACCTGAACACTGAAGCTTTCTTT.

The chain couples TRBV11-1 to TRBJ1-4; D is possibly TRBD1 (6 bases). Germline V gives CDR1 SGHAT, CDR2 FQDESV (reference sequence). This CDR3 spans 20 amino acids. Trimming shortened V by 0 bases and J by 4 bases, and 24 bases separated the two germline ends. CDR3 in amino acids: CASSLAGKGITGPYNEKLFF. The CDR3 DNA sequence: TGTGCCAGCAGCTTAGCGGGAAAAGGAATAACAGGGCCCTATAATGAAAAACTGTTTTTT.

This clonotype was seen at least ten times. The chain links TRBV19 to TRBJ1-5, with D perhaps matching TRBD1 (5 bases). V was shortened by 3 bases and J by 4 bases, with 13 bases between the two germline ends. This CDR3 region has 15 residues. The germline V gene encodes CDR1 LNHDA and CDR2 SQIVND (reference sequence). CDR3 loop: CASSIYRKPNQPQHF. The CDR3 DNA sequence: TGTGCCAGTAGTATTTACAGGAAACCTAATCAGCCCCAGCATTTT.

This clonotype was observed at least ten times. The gene calls are TRBV5-8 and TRBJ2-7; a possible D gene is TRBD1 (5 bases). Germline CDR1 is SGHTS and CDR2 is YDEGEE. The V end lost 0 bases, the J end lost 5 bases, and 12 bases lay between the germline ends. The CDR3 sequence is 14 residues long. The CDR3 protein is CASSLARSRDEQYF. The CDR3 DNA reads as TGTGCCAGCAGCTTGGCGAGGTCCAGGGACGAGCAGTACTTC.

For this clonotype: An end of the junction does not agree with germline; a read error may underlie this. This sequence joins TRBV7-2 and TRBJ1-5; a weak D match, TRBD1 (5 bases). CDR3 length equals 12 residues. Germline V CDR1 and CDR2: SGHTA, FQGNSA. The CDR3 loop reads CASGAGDHPQHF. CDR3 DNA: TGTGCCAGCGGGGCTGGGGATCACCCCCAGCATTTT.

This chain links TRBV15 with TRBJ2-7; 9 bases are shared with TRBD1. Unmatched junction bases numbered 7, after V lost 3 bases and J lost 4 bases. Germline CDR1 is LNHNV and CDR2 is YYDKDF (reference sequence). The length of the CDR3 is 15 residues. The CDR3 bases are TGTGCCACCAGCAGCGGAGAGACAGGGGGGTACGAGCAGTACTTC. This gives the protein CATSSGETGGYEQYF.

This clonotype showed up many times. The chain employs TRBV2 and TRBJ2-5, with D perhaps TRBD2 (6 bases). With 3 bases removed from V and 1 base from J, the gap between germline ends came to 9 bases. Germline CDR1 reads SNHLY; CDR2 reads FYNNEI. The CDR3 is 14 amino acids. The CDR3 sequence is CASSDLSGQETQYF. The CDR3 nucleotides are TGTGCCAGCAGTGACCTTAGCGGCCAAGAGACCCAGTACTTC. Looking up the rest from reference TRBV2 and TRBJ2-5 gives the full variable domain: EPEVTQTPSHQVTQMGQEVILRCVPISNHLYFYWYRQILGQKVEFLVSFYNNEISEKSEIFDDQFSVERPDGSNFTLKIRSTKLEDSAMYFCASSDLSGQETQYFGPGTRLLVL.

For this clonotype: A much larger clonotype is one base distant, so this may be a read error. The chain combines TRBV20-1 with TRBJ1-5; D is uncertain. The V end was cut by 5 bases, the J end by 0 bases, with 17 bases between. From germline, CDR1 is DFQATT and CDR2 SNEGSKA (reference sequence). The CDR3 extends over 16 amino acids. CDR3 DNA: TGCAGTGCTGCGGACGGGGTCTTGGATAGCAATCAGCCCCAGCATTTT. Residues: CSAADGVLDSNQPQHF.

As for this clonotype: Compared with germline, one end of the junction differs, possibly owing to a read error. The genes are TRBV7-8 and TRBJ2-7, with 10 bases identical to TRBD2. Germline values: CDR1 SGHVS, CDR2 FQNEAQ. There are 17 residues in the CDR3. This CDR3 reads CASSRVSGPSGSGEQYF. Written as DNA, the CDR3 is TGCGCCAGCAGCCGGGTCTCGGGTCCTAGCGGGAGCGGCGAGCAGTACTTC.

This clonotype came up many times. The chain carries TRBV6-5 and TRBJ1-2; D gene ambiguous. The CDR3 length is 12 residues. Germline V CDR1 and CDR2: MNHEY, SVGAGI. The V and J ends lost 6 bases and 6 bases respectively, with 11 bases between them. CDR3 DNA sequence: TGTGCCAGCAGCCGGGGAAATGATGGCTACACCTTC. It encodes CASSRGNDGYTF.

This clonotype was observed at least ten times. The chain carries TRBV10-3 and TRBJ2-7; D unresolved. The germline V gene encodes CDR1 ENHRY and CDR2 SYGVKD. This CDR3 contains 13 residues. V lost 9 bases, J lost 0 bases, and 12 bases lay in between. CDR3 coding DNA: TGTGCCATTATGACTGCTATCTCCTACGAGCAGTACTTC. It codes for CAIMTAISYEQYF.